This T cell receptor beta chain was retrieved from a study of Ad26.COV2.S vaccination and SARS-CoV-2 variants (dated by TCRdb to the early 2020s). The study in broad terms: Donors in the vaccine arm were drawn from COV1001, a phase I-IIa trial of Ad26.COV2.S in healthy adults that was multicentre, randomized, double-blind and placebo-controlled. Dosing of Ad26.COV2.S was intramuscular, at either 5x10^10 or 1x10^11 viral particles, delivered as one shot or as two shots spaced 56 days apart. The specificity and breadth of SARS-CoV-2-reactive T cell receptors after Ad26.COV2.S vaccination were assessed by TCRbeta repertoire sequencing. The TCR-sequenced set comprised approximately 32 samples: about 19 Ad26.COV2.S vaccine recipients, 5 placebo recipients and 8 SARS-CoV-2 convalescent individuals. Participants in the trial were split at random into five groups of five each, receiving low-dose or high-dose Ad26.COV2.S once or twice, or else placebo on both occasions. Blinding of investigators to trial group allocation was maintained during experiments and outcome assessment. Study-wide findings and limitations: Spike-specific TCR breadth was higher in Ad26.COV2.S recipients than in placebo recipients (P = 0.0014). The authors noted that total T cell responses may have been underestimated by the TCR breadth and depth analyses. Substantial breadth of spike-specific CD8+ and CD4+ T cell responses was reported after vaccination. Non-spike TCR breadth was comparable between vaccine and placebo recipients, consistent with the vaccine containing only spike. Comparing responses between vaccine doses or regimens was not something the study was powered to do.

There are 15 amino acids in the CDR3, from cysteine to phenylalanine inclusive. The entry retains the CDR3 DNA only, 45 bases that are in frame from base 1. CDR1 LGHNA and CDR2 YSLEER were looked up in the germline V gene. V is pared back by 1 base and J by 9 bases, with 16 bases lying between the germline termini. The treatment or condition label here, explained by the study, means: around 19 received Ad26.COV2.S at low or high dose, single or two shots; five or six received placebo; per-sample allocation not given. Repertoires of vaccine and placebo recipients were sequenced from samples taken on day 63 after the first injection. In Cohort 1b, about two dozen adults aged 18-55 years were enrolled at a single site in Boston, USA, between 29 July and 7 August 2020. As a vaccine, Ad26.COV2.S was a replication-incompetent adenovirus type 26 vector that expressed a prefusion-stabilized SARS-CoV-2 spike protein derived from the original Wuhan strain.

A remark on this clone: Its antigen is currently not known. One base away there is no much larger clone; base qualities are not given.

TCRbeta CDR3 regions were sequenced with the immunoSEQ Assay. After extraction, genomic DNA underwent amplification by bias-controlled multiplex PCR, followed by high-throughput sequencing. Turning to the authors' computational methods: To quantify the absolute abundance of each unique TCRbeta CDR3 region, sequences were collapsed and filtered. T cell fraction was estimated by normalization of TCRbeta template counts to usable DNA, with usable DNA being measured through amplification of reference genes present in all nucleated cells. Repertoire TCRs were annotated as SARS-CoV-2-specific when V gene, CDR3 amino acid sequence and J gene were exactly matched to a known reactive TCR set. The reference SARS-CoV-2 TCR set was obtained from MIRA and was filtered for enrichment in COVID-19-positive ImmuneCODE repertoires, whereby public or cross-reactive TCRs were removed. Using the MIRA antigens, annotated TCRs were further analysed by specific ORF or by position within an ORF. Breadth was defined as the number of annotated unique rearrangements divided by the total number of unique productive rearrangements, and depth was defined as the summed frequency of the annotated unique rearrangements. Two-sided Wilcoxon rank-sum tests were applied when comparing TCR breadth between groups. Held by TCRdb, this immuneACCESS table contains in-frame sequences only and omits some clones. Under half of the omission traces to an unresolved V gene where checked; the cause of the rest is unknown. Clonal size and the V and J genes are those of that table, whereas D and trimming came from the DNA. The sample data list 440,000 or so clones, and 90% of these were observed just once. The top ten constitute around 4.5% of the sample.

This receptor chain uses TRBV4-3 and TRBJ2-4; the D gene is unclear. The sequences come from peripheral blood, collected in a trial of Ad26.COV2.S vaccine versus placebo. This sequence was found in a person aged 18-60 years who received the Ad26.COV2.S COVID-19 vaccine or a placebo. The CDR3 region reads CASSQVPSPSSIQYF. Here is the DNA: TGCGCCAGCAGCCAAGTTCCCAGTCCTTCCAGCATTCAGTACTTC.